This T cell receptor (beta chain) was sequenced for a study of CD8 T cells in Susac syndrome. RNA, at roughly 0.5 to 1 ug, was reverse transcribed with random hexamers. Amplification of TCR beta CDR3 spanned 54 Vbeta and 13 Jbeta via immunoSEQ multiplex PCR. TCRdb re-analysed the immunoSEQ multiplex PCR reads in MiXCR, keeping a single row per CDR3 protein. Among 160,000 or so distinct CDR3 sequences, approximately 92% were seen once, and the ten largest hold more than 0.11%. The CDR3 is 15 residues long. V lost 1 base, J lost 2 bases, and 12 bases lay in between. Germline CDR1 reads LGHNA; CDR2 reads YNFKEQ. FACS enriched CD8+ TEMRA cells, while bulk CD8+ and CD4+ were negatively isolated.

The sequence was collected from a human donor in good health. The gene calls are TRBV4-2 and TRBJ2-7; D could derive from TRBD1 or TRBD2 (5 bases each). Sequencing was done on a sample of CD4+ T cells from PBMCs. CDR3 coding DNA: TGTGCCAGCAGCCAAGGGGGGACGTATACCTACGAGCAGTACTTC. This sequence encodes CASSQGGTYTYEQYF.